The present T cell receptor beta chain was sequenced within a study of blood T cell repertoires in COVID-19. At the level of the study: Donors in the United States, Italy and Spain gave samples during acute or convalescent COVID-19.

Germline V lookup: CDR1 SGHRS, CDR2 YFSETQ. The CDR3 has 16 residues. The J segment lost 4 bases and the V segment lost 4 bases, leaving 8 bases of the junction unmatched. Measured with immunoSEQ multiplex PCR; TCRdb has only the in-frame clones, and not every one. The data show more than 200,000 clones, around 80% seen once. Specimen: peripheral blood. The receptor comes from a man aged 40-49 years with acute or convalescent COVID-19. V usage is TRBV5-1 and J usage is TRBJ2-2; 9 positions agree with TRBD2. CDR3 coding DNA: TGCGCCAGCAGCCGCTTAGCGGGAGCGGGCACCGGGGAGCTGTTTTTT. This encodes CASSRLAGAGTGELFF.